The next 18 T cell receptor beta chains were all read from a single sample in a study of control samples from healthy donors and cancer patients. Clones were sequenced by immunoSEQ multiplex PCR, and TCRdb holds only the in-frame ones, with some missing. The sample includes around 80,000 clones, approximately 94% seen only once; the top ten take approximately 3%. The specimen was blood. Receptors were obtained from a woman in her 30s in good health.

The chain combines TRBV20-1 with TRBJ2-5, with D possibly being TRBD2 (6 bases). Germline V lookup: CDR1 DFQATT, CDR2 SNEGSKA (reference sequence). The V end lost 3 bases, the J end lost 5 bases, and 13 bases lay between the germline ends. The CDR3 spans 13 residues. The CDR3 DNA reads as TGCAGTGCTAGTTTTGCGGGGAAGGAGACCCAGTACTTC. It specifies CSASFAGKETQYF.

The genes are TRBV10-2 and TRBJ1-6; no clear D. This CDR3 has 10 residues. Germline V gene lookup returns CDR1 WSHSY and CDR2 SAAADI. Trimming stripped 9 bases from V and 7 bases from J, with 4 bases between. CDR3 bases: TGCGCCAGTGGGAATTCACCCCTCCACTTT. Translating gives CASGNSPLHF.

V usage is TRBV5-1 and J usage is TRBJ1-1; TRBD1 aligns across 8 bases. This CDR3 comprises 12 residues. The V and J ends lost 4 bases and 10 bases, in that order; junction bases with no gene match: 6. The germline V gene encodes CDR1 SGHRS and CDR2 YFSETQ. The CDR3 loop reads CASSPDRVGAFF. The CDR3 DNA sequence: TGCGCCAGCAGCCCGGACAGGGTGGGAGCTTTCTTT.

The chain combines TRBV5-1 with TRBJ2-3; weak D call: TRBD2 (6 bases). In germline, CDR1 is SGHRS, CDR2 YFSETQ. With 0 bases removed from V and 4 bases from J, the gap between germline ends came to 9 bases. The CDR3 sequence is 14 residues long. CDR3 loop: CASSLVGGADTQYF. The CDR3 DNA reads as TGCGCCAGCAGCTTGGTGGGGGGTGCAGATACGCAGTATTTT.

The chain uses TRBV11-2 and TRBJ1-6, with 7 bases lining up with TRBD1. Losses at the gene ends were 10 bases for V and 2 bases for J; bases not matched to a gene: 5. Germline V lookup: CDR1 SGHAT, CDR2 FQNNGV. The CDR3 totals 14 residues. For the CDR3, the DNA is TGTGCCACAGCGGACAGGACCTATAATTCACCCCTCCACTTT. Its protein is CATADRTYNSPLHF.

V gene TRBV25-1 combines with J gene TRBJ1-1; D gene uncertain. The germline V and J ends were trimmed by 4 bases and 1 base, with 7 bases remaining between them. This CDR3 contains 13 residues. Germline V gene data show CDR1 as MGHDK and CDR2 as SYGVNS. CDR3 protein: CASSATGNTEAFF. In DNA form, the CDR3 reads TGTGCCAGCAGTGCGACTGGGAACACTGAAGCTTTCTTT. Based on the CDR3 plus reference TRBV25-1 and TRBJ1-1, the full variable domain is EADIYQTPRYLVIGTGKKITLECSQTMGHDKMYWYQQDPGMELHLIHYSYGVNSTEKGDLSSESTVSRIRTEHFPLTLESARPSHTSQYLCASSATGNTEAFFGQGTRLTVV.

The V gene is TRBV5-1, the J gene TRBJ2-4; D remains unclear. Germline V gives CDR1 SGHRS, CDR2 YFSETQ. The CDR3 consists of 15 residues. V gave up 0 bases and J gave up 2 bases, with 9 bases separating them. CDR3 residues: CASSLGWGTKNIQYF. The DNA of the CDR3 is TGCGCCAGCAGCTTGGGATGGGGAACCAAAAACATTCAGTACTTC.

The chain recombines TRBV6-5 with TRBJ1-4; 7 bases align to TRBD1. The CDR3 is made up of 12 amino acids. The V and J ends lost 5 bases and 11 bases, in that order; junction bases with no gene match: 5. The germline CDR1 and CDR2 sequences are MNHEY and SVGAGI. The CDR3 reads CASSLDRAKLFF. CDR3 DNA sequence: TGTGCCAGCAGTCTTGACAGGGCGAAACTGTTTTTT.

V gene TRBV7-8 combines with J gene TRBJ1-6; TRBD1 might be the D (6 bases). Trimming removed 1 base at V and 6 bases at J, with 10 bases between. The CDR3 is made up of 15 amino acids. Germline V CDR1 and CDR2: SGHVS, FQNEAQ. The CDR3 nucleotides are TGTGCCAGCAGCTTAGGCAGGGGTGCTAATTCACCCCTCCACTTT. Translation gives CASSLGRGANSPLHF.

This chain links TRBV27 with TRBJ1-4; the D gene is possibly TRBD1 (6 bases). The V and J ends lost 3 bases and 7 bases respectively, with 12 bases between them. The CDR3 extends over 14 amino acids. In germline, CDR1 is MNHEY, CDR2 SMNVEV (reference sequence). CDR3 in DNA: TGTGCCAGCAGTTTCAACCCCAGGGGTGAAAAACTGTTTTTT. It yields the protein CASSFNPRGEKLFF.

V usage is TRBV7-9 and J usage is TRBJ1-1, with unresolved D. Trimming stripped 2 bases from V and 1 base from J, with 11 bases between. Germline V gene data show CDR1 as SEHNR and CDR2 as FQNEAQ (reference sequence). This CDR3 region has 15 residues. CDR3 nucleotide sequence: TGTGCCAGCAGCTTATTGAATGGGGAGAACACTGAAGCTTTCTTT. It is translated as CASSLLNGENTEAFF.

The sample holds one count of this clone. The V and J genes are TRBV27 and TRBJ1-6; D is uncertain. Trimming stripped 6 bases from V and 6 bases from J, with 24 bases between. The germline gives CDR1 MNHEY, CDR2 SMNVEV (reference sequence). The CDR3 has 18 residues. In nucleotides, the CDR3 is TGTGCCAGCAGGCGAAATTGGGAGAACCCTGGAACTAATTCACCCCTCCACTTT. This codes for CASRRNWENPGTNSPLHF.

V gene TRBV11-2 combines with J gene TRBJ1-5; weak D call: TRBD1 (6 bases). Germline V gene lookup returns CDR1 SGHAT and CDR2 FQNNGV. CDR3 size: 15 residues. V shed 0 bases and J shed 6 bases, with 12 bases lying between them. The CDR3 loop reads CASSLDPGGGQPQHF. The CDR3 DNA is TGTGCCAGCAGCTTAGATCCGGGAGGGGGTCAGCCCCAGCATTTT.

Remarks on this clone: The identical CDR3 is also encoded by other nucleotide sequences in the sample. The J gene is TRBJ1-5, the V gene TRBV25-1; D is undetermined. Germline CDR1 reads MGHDK; CDR2 reads SYGVNS. There are 14 residues in the CDR3. The germline V and J ends were trimmed by 3 bases and 2 bases, with 8 bases remaining between them. This CDR3 reads CASSEGWGNQPQHF. The CDR3 bases are TGTGCCAGCAGTGAGGGTTGGGGCAATCAGCCCCAGCATTTT.

CDR3 coding DNA: TGTGCCAGCAGCTTATATTGGGGGGGCGACACCGGGGAGCTGTTTTTT. Its translation is CASSLYWGGDTGELFF. V and J are TRBV11-2 and TRBJ2-2, with TRBD2 as a possible D gene (7 bases). Per the germline V gene, CDR1 is SGHAT and CDR2 is FQNNGV. The CDR3 totals 16 residues. The ends were cut back, 2 bases at V and 3 bases at J, with 13 bases in the middle.

The rearrangement links TRBV30 to TRBJ1-3; D gene unclear. This CDR3 comprises 13 residues. In germline, CDR1 is GTSNPN, CDR2 SVGIG (reference sequence). CDR3 DNA sequence: TGTGCAATCGGGGTTCCGAGTGGAAACACCATATATTTT. Translating it yields CAIGVPSGNTIYF. Filled out from reference TRBV30 and TRBJ1-3, the complete variable domain reads SQTIHQWPATLVQPVGSPLSLECTVEGTSNPNLYWYRQAAGRGLQLLFYSVGIGQISSEVPQNLSASRPQDRQFILSSKKLLLSDSGFYLCAIGVPSGNTIYFGEGSWLTVV.

The rearrangement joins TRBV30 to TRBJ1-5; 9 nucleotides line up with TRBD1. V shed 0 bases and J 3 bases; nucleotides not matched to a gene: 6. This CDR3 has 16 residues. In germline, CDR1 is GTSNPN, CDR2 SVGIG (reference sequence). The CDR3: CAWSVRGQGSNQPQHF. CDR3 DNA sequence: TGTGCCTGGAGTGTAAGGGGACAGGGTTCCAATCAGCCCCAGCATTTT.

The chain joins TRBV3-1 (or the pseudogene TRBV3-2) to TRBJ1-2, with D uncertain. This CDR3 is 12 amino acids long. In germline, CDR1 is LGHDT, CDR2 YNNKEL (reference sequence). V lost 2 bases, J lost 8 bases, and 9 bases lay in between. The CDR3 reads CASSQTGVGYTF. The CDR3 nucleotides read TGTGCCAGCAGCCAAACTGGAGTCGGCTACACCTTC.